The following is a TCR beta chain sequence with its context. The antigen remains undetermined. The data belong to a study of Graves' ophthalmopathy and Graves' hyperthyroidism. About the study: Peripheral blood sampling occurred at initial diagnosis, before any treatment.

Amplification of TCR beta CDR3 regions used RNA transcripts. Second-round multiplex PCR came after a first-round RT-PCR that employed HTBI primers. A single record per CDR3 protein comes from TCRdb applying MiXCR to the multiplex PCR reads. The sample has just over 400,000 distinct CDR3 sequences; 20% to 25% are singletons. Trimming removed 1 base from V and 6 bases from J, with 13 bases in between. The CDR3 is made up of 15 amino acids. Germline V CDR1 and CDR2: MNHNS, SASEGT. Overall study results and limits: Using a 13-signature model, the authors split ophthalmopathy from stable hyperthyroidism, with 85% to 90% sensitivity and roughly 83% specificity.

Hyperthyroidism patients, all newly diagnosed, had under 2 months' duration and ages of 18 to 65. Diagnoses were established from clinical symptoms, serum thyroxine, TRAb, thyroid ultrasound and orbital computed tomography. The receptor was derived from a woman between 18 and 29 years old with stable Graves' hyperthyroidism. The sequenced sample consisted of peripheral blood. The rearrangement links TRBV6-1 to TRBJ1-5; D not certain. Here the CDR3 DNA reads TGTGCCAGCAGTGAAGGAGTGGGGTGGAGTCAGCCCCAGCATTTT. Protein product: CASSEGVGWSQPQHF.